This T cell receptor (beta chain) comes out of a study of shared clonotypes between healthy human individuals. Overall study results and limits: A handful of donors showed sharing of approximately 5% of naive CD4 clonotypes.

Genomic DNA per cell subset filled all wells of several immunoSEQ plates. Only in-frame clones appear in the TCRdb table, and some are missing; sequencing was by immunoSEQ multiplex PCR. Among some 2.1 million clones listed, over 85% were seen once. Regarding this clone: The antigen is unknown.

Material: naive CD4+ T cells sorted from blood. The subset: CD45RA+ positively selected. This TCR was sampled from a young man in good health.

CDR3 sequence: CASSQRGADTQYF. CDR3 bases: TGTGCCAGCTCTCAGAGGGGTGCAGATACGCAGTATTTT. The chain uses TRBV18 and TRBJ2-3, with D perhaps being TRBD1 or TRBD2 (5 bases each). This CDR3 spans 13 amino acids. CDR1 is KGHSH and CDR2 is LQKENI in the germline V gene. Trimming pared 6 bases from V and 4 bases from J, leaving 11 bases between.